This T cell receptor (beta chain) was profiled in a study of beta chain features in type 1 diabetes. Populations isolated by sorting all had purity greater than 95%. Only a few counts were recorded for this clone. Its antigen remains unidentified. Losses at the gene ends were 4 bases for V and 3 bases for J; bases not matched to a gene: 6. The CDR3 totals 15 residues. CDR1 is SGDLS, CDR2 YYNGEE, per germline. Study outcomes and limitations: Type 1 diabetes patients had VDJ junctions that carried fewer insertions and more deletions.

Expressed TCRB transcripts got sequenced, as all isolated RNA was reverse transcribed. The repertoire was sequenced with immunoSEQ multiplex PCR; TCRdb's copy has only in-frame clones and lacks some. Found here are about 400,000 clones, roughly 13% of them singletons; the top ten hold roughly 0.015%. The gene calls are TRBV9 and TRBJ2-5, with 10 bases that match TRBD2. The sequenced sample consisted of naive CD4+ T cells from blood. The TCR was taken from a man younger than 35 in good health. CDR3 amino acids: CASSPWLAGEETQYF. CDR3 DNA sequence: TGTGCCAGCAGCCCGTGGCTAGCGGGGGAAGAGACCCAGTACTTC.